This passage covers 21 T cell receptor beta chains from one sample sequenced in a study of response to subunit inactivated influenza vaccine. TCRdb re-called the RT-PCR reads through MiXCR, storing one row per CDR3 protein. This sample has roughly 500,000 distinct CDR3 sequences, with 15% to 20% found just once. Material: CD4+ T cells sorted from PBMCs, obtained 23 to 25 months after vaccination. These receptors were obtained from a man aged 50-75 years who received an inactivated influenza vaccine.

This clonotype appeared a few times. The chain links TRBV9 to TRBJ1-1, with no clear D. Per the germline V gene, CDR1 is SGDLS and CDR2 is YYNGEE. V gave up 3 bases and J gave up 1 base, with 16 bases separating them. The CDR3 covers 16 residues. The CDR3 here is CASSAHPEPRNTEAFF. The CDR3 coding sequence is TGTGCCAGCAGCGCGCACCCGGAGCCAAGGAACACTGAAGCTTTCTTT.

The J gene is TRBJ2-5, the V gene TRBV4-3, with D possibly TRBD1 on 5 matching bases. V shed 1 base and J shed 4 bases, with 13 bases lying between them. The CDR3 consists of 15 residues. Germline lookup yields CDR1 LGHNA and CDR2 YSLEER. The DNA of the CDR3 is TGCGCCAGCAGCCAAGGGGCAGGGAACGGAGAGACCCAGTACTTC. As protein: CASSQGAGNGETQYF.

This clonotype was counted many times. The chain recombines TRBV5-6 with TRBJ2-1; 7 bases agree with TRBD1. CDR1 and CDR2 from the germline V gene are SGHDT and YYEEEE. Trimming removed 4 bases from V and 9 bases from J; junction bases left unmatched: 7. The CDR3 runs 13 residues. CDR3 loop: CASSANRGSEQFF. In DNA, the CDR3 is TGTGCCAGCAGCGCAAACAGGGGCAGTGAGCAGTTCTTC.

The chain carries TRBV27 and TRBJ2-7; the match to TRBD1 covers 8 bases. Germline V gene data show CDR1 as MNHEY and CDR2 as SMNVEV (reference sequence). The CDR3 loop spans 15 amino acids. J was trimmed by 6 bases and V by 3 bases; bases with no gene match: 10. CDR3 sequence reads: CASSFSGTGDSEQYF. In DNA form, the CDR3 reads TGTGCCAGCAGTTTCTCCGGGACAGGTGATTCCGAGCAGTACTTC.

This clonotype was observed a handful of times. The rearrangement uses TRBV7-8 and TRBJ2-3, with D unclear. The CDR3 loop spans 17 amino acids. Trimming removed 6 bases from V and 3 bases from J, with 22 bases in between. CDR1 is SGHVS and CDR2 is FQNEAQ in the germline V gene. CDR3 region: CASRRGQTRLRTDTQYF. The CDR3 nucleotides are TGTGCCAGCAGACGTGGCCAGACTCGACTGAGGACAGATACGCAGTATTTT.

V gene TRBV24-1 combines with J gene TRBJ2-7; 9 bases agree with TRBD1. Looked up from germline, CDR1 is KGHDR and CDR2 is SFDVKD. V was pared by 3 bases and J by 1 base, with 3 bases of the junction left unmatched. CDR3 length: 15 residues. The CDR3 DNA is TGTGCCACCAGTGATGCCGGGACAGGGTCCTACGAGCAGTACTTC. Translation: CATSDAGTGSYEQYF.

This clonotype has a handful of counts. CDR3 nucleotides: TGTGCCACCAGTGATTTAGGCTTAGCGGACAATGAGCAGTTCTTC. Its translation: CATSDLGLADNEQFF. The J gene is TRBJ2-1, the V gene TRBV24-1; D might be TRBD2 (6 bases). CDR3 size: 15 residues. Trimming took 1 base from V and 5 from J, leaving 11 bases between them. The germline gives CDR1 KGHDR, CDR2 SFDVKD.

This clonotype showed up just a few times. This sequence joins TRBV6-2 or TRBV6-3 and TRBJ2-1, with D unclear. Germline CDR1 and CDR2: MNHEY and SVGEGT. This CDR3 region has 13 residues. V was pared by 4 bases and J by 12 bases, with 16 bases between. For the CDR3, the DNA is TGTGCCAGCAGTTCTACAACTACAATGAGGCAGTTCTTC. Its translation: CASSSTTTMRQFF.

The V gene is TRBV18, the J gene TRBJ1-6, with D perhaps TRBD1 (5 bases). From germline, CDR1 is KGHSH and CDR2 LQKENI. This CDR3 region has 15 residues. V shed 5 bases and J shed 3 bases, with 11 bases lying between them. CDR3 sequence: CASSGRDDYNSPLHF. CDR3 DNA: TGTGCCAGCTCAGGGCGGGACGACTATAATTCACCCCTCCACTTT.

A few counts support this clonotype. CDR3 region: CASSLLSSGNTEAFF. The CDR3 coding sequence is TGTGCCAGCAGCTTGTTGTCTTCCGGGAACACTGAAGCTTTCTTT. The chain combines TRBV5-8 with TRBJ1-1; D unresolved. From germline, CDR1 is SGHTS and CDR2 YDEGEE. V was cut by 1 base and J by 1 base, with 11 bases left in between. The CDR3 is made up of 15 amino acids.

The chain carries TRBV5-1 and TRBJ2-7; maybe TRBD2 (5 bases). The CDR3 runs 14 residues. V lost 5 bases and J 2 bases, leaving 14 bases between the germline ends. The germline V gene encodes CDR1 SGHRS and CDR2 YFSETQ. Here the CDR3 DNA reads TGCGCCAGCAGGAGGGCCTACACCCCCTACGAGCAGTACTTC. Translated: CASRRAYTPYEQYF. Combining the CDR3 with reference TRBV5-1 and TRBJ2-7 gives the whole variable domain KAGVTQTPRYLIKTRGQQVTLSCSPISGHRSVSWYQQTPGQGLQFLFEYFSETQRNKGNFPGRFSGRQFSNSRSEMNVSTLELGDSALYLCASRRAYTPYEQYFGPGTRLTVT.

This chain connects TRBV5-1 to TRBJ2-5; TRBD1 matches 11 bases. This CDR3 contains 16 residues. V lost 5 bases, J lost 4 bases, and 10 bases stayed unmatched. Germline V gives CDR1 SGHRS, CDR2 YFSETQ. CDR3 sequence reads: CASSFTGQGAGETQYF. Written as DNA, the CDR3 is TGCGCCAGCAGTTTTACCGGACAGGGGGCTGGAGAGACCCAGTACTTC.

The CDR3 sequence: CASSSGQSSYGYTF. CDR3 DNA: TGTGCCAGCAGTTCGGGACAGAGCAGCTATGGCTACACCTTC. V and J are TRBV28 and TRBJ1-2, with TRBD1 matching over 7 bases. The CDR3 loop spans 14 amino acids. The germline V gene encodes CDR1 MDHEN and CDR2 SYDVKM. V gave up 4 bases and J gave up 4 bases; unmatched junction bases: 6.

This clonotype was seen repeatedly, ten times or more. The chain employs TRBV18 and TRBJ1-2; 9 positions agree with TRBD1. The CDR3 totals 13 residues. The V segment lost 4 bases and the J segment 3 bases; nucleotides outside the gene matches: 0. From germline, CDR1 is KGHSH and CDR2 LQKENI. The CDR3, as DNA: TGTGCCAGCTCACGACAGGGGGACTATGGCTACACCTTC. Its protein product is CASSRQGDYGYTF.

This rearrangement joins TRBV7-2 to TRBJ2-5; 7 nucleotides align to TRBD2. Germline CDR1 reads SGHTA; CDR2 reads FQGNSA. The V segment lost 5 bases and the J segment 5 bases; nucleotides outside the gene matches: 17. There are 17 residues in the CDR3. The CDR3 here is CASSPLAGEVNWETQYF. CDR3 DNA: TGTGCCAGCAGCCCCTTGGCGGGAGAGGTGAATTGGGAGACCCAGTACTTC.

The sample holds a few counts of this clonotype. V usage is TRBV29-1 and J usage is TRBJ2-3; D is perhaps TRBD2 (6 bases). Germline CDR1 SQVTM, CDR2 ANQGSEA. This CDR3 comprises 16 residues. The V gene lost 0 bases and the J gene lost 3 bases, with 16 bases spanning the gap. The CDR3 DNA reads TGCAGCGTTGAAGAGTACGGCGGGATGGGGACAGATACGCAGTATTTT. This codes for CSVEEYGGMGTDTQYF.

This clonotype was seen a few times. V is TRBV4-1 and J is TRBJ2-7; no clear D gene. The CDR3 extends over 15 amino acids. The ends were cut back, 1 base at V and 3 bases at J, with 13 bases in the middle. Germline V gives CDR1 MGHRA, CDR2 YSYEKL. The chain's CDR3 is CASSQAARPNYEQYF. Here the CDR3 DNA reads TGCGCCAGCAGCCAAGCCGCTAGACCCAACTACGAGCAGTACTTC.

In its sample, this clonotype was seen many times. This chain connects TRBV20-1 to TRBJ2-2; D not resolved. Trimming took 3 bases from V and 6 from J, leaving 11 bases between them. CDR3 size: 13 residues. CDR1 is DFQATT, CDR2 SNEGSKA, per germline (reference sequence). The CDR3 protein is CSASSTAAGELFF. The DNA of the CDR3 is TGCAGTGCTAGTTCTACAGCCGCCGGGGAGCTGTTTTTT.

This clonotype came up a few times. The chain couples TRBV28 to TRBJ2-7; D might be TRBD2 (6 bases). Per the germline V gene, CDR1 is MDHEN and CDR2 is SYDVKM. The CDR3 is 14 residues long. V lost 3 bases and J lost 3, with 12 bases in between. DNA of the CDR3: TGTGCCAGCAGTTTTATTTTAGCGGACTACGAGCAGTACTTC. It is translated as CASSFILADYEQYF.

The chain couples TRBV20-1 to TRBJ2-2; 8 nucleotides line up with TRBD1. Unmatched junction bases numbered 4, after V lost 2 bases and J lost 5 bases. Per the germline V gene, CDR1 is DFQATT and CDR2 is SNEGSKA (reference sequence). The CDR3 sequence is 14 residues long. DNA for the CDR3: TGCAGTGCTAGAACCAGGGGGCCAACCGGGGAGCTGTTTTTT. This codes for CSARTRGPTGELFF.

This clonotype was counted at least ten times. DNA for the CDR3: TGTGCCAGCAGGTCACTGGGCACTGAAGCTTTCTTT. Residues: CASRSLGTEAFF. The chain links TRBV6-5 to TRBJ1-1, with unresolved D. The CDR3 length is 12 residues. In germline, CDR1 is MNHEY, CDR2 SVGAGI. The V end was cut by 6 bases, the J end by 4 bases, with 9 bases between.